Listed below are T cell receptor beta chains from one sample, sequenced in a study of glioma-infiltrating T cells after dendritic cell vaccination. Measured with immunoSEQ multiplex PCR; TCRdb has only the in-frame clones, and not every one. The sample contains 50,000 to 70,000 clones, just under 85% of which appear only once. The material sequenced was blood, taken after dendritic cell vaccination. The source is a human donor with glioblastoma. Both conserved end residues are part of each CDR3. A D gene is named only where the DNA matches it firmly. Rows give clone size only sometimes, using once, few, many, or a class for an expanded clone.

V	size	length	J	D	DNA	CDR3
TRBV9	few	16	TRBJ2-3	TRBD2	TGTGCCAGCAGCGTGACCGGGACTAGCGGGACAGATACGCAGTATTTT	CASSVTGTSGTDTQYF
TRBV5-1	once	15	TRBJ1-1	TRBD1	TGCGCCAGCAGCGTTAACAGGGGGGGCAACACTGAAGCTTTCTTT	CASSVNRGGNTEAFF
TRBV19	.	13	TRBJ2-7	.	TGTGCCAGTAGTATGCACAGAAACTACGAGCAGTACTTC	CASSMHRNYEQYF
TRBV6-6	many	12	TRBJ1-2	TRBD1	TGTGCCAGCAGCCGGACAGGAGATGGCTACACCTTC	CASSRTGDGYTF
TRBV9	.	19	TRBJ2-1	.	TGTGCCAGCAGCGTAGATGTCGGCGGGACCCTCCTCAGGACGAATGAGCAGTTCTTC	CASSVDVGGTLLRTNEQFF
TRBV9	.	14	TRBJ2-7	.	TGTGCCAGCAGCGTAGGGACAGTCACCTACGAGCAGTACTTC	CASSVGTVTYEQYF
TRBV19	.	15	TRBJ2-5	TRBD2	TGTGCCAGTAGCCTTAGCGGGGGGTACCAAGAGACCCAGTACTTC	CASSLSGGYQETQYF
TRBV2	.	14	TRBJ2-2	.	TGTGCCAGCAGTAGGGACACGAACACCGGGGAGCTGTTTTTT	CASSRDTNTGELFF
TRBV28	.	16	TRBJ1-6	.	TGTGCCAGCACACTCAACCCGCTTAACTATAATTCACCCCTCCACTTT	CASTLNPLNYNSPLHF
TRBV4-1	.	16	TRBJ1-5	.	TGCGCCAGCAGCCAAGTTTCAGGGTACGGCAATCAGCCCCAGCATTTT	CASSQVSGYGNQPQHF
TRBV5-6	.	14	TRBJ1-6	.	TGTGCCAGCAGCCACGGACACCCAGAGTCACCCCTCCACTTT	CASSHGHPESPLHF
TRBV5-5	.	17	TRBJ1-2	.	TGTGCCAGCAGCTTTAGTGTCCAACGGTTCGCTAACTATGGCTACACCTTC	CASSFSVQRFANYGYTF
TRBV4-3	.	17	TRBJ2-3	TRBD2	TGCGCCAGCAGTTGGATCTCTAGCGGGGGGGATCCTAATACGCAGTATTTT	CASSWISSGGDPNTQYF
TRBV9	.	15	TRBJ1-1	TRBD1	TGTGCCAGCAGCGTAGACGGGGACAGGGACACTGAAGCTTTCTTT	CASSVDGDRDTEAFF
TRBV5-4	.	14	TRBJ1-1	.	TGTGCCAGCAGAAGAGACCGTGGGAGCACTGAAGCTTTCTTT	CASRRDRGSTEAFF
TRBV10-3	few	16	TRBJ2-2	TRBD2	TGTGCCATCAGTGATGCCGGGACTATCAACACCGGGGAGCTGTTTTTT	CAISDAGTINTGELFF
TRBV11-3	.	13	TRBJ2-7	.	TGTGCCAGCAGCTGGACTGGGGGCCTCGAGCAGTACTTC	CASSWTGGLEQYF
TRBV5-1	.	13	TRBJ1-6	.	TGCGCCAGCAGTACCGGAGCCCTGGCCACCCTCCACTTT	CASSTGALATLHF
TRBV7-9	.	16	TRBJ2-7	.	TGTGCCAGCAGCCCTTTTGCGGGGCTAAGCTCCTACGAGCAGTACTTC	CASSPFAGLSSYEQYF
TRBV5-4	.	16	TRBJ1-2	.	TGTGCCAGCAGCTTGGCCGGGACATCCCTTCTCTATGGCTACACCTTC	CASSLAGTSLLYGYTF
TRBV18	.	12	TRBJ2-7	TRBD1	TGTGCCAGCTCAACAGGGGACTACGAGCAGTACTTC	CASSTGDYEQYF
TRBV2	once	13	TRBJ1-2	.	TGTGCCAGCAACCGGACACGAAGCTATGGCTACACCTTC	CASNRTRSYGYTF
TRBV7-2	few	15	TRBJ2-5	TRBD2	TGTGCCAGCAGCTTAGCCGCGCCCCGGGGGGGGACCCAGTACTTC	CASSLAAPRGGTQYF
TRBV4-2	.	15	TRBJ1-4	TRBD1	TGTGCCAGCAGCCTTTTCGACAGGGACAATGAAAAACTGTTTTTT	CASSLFDRDNEKLFF
TRBV11-2	.	14	TRBJ1-1	.	TGTGCCAGCAGCTTAGGGGCAAGAAACACTGAAGCTTTCTTT	CASSLGARNTEAFF
TRBV12-5	few	20	TRBJ2-6	.	TGTGCTAGTGGTTTGGTAGCAAATGAGGCTAGTTCCTCTGGGGCCAACGTCCTGACTTTC	CASGLVANEASSSGANVLTF
TRBV18	.	13	TRBJ1-1	.	TGTGCCAGCTCACAGACGACTAACACTGAAGCTTTCTTT	CASSQTTNTEAFF
TRBV15	.	16	TRBJ1-4	TRBD1	TGTGCCACCAGCAGAGATCGCACGACAGGGAGTGAAAAACTGTTTTTT	CATSRDRTTGSEKLFF
TRBV10-1	.	17	TRBJ2-5	.	TGCGCCAGCAGTGAATCCCGGGCGCAGGGCAGAGGAGAGACCCAGTACTTC	CASSESRAQGRGETQYF
TRBV6-1	.	13	TRBJ2-1	TRBD2	TGTGCCAGCAGTTTGGGGAGGGATGATGAGCAGTTCTTC	CASSLGRDDEQFF
TRBV19	.	15	TRBJ1-3	.	TGTGCCAGTAGTATAGATCGTGTGTCTGGAAACACCATATATTTT	CASSIDRVSGNTIYF
TRBV7-9	.	15	TRBJ2-7	TRBD1	TGTGCCAGCAGCCAAGGGACAGGGGGCCTGTACGAGCAGTACTTC	CASSQGTGGLYEQYF
TRBV6-6	once	15	TRBJ2-7	.	TGTGCCAGCAGTTACTCGGCAGAAACCTCCTACGAGCAGTACTTC	CASSYSAETSYEQYF
TRBV18	.	15	TRBJ1-2	.	TGTGCCAGCTCCCCTACCTTAACGCATAACGATGGCTACACCTTC	CASSPTLTHNDGYTF
TRBV5-1	.	13	TRBJ2-1	.	TGCGCCAGCAGAAAGGTGGCGGACAATGAGCAGTTCTTC	CASRKVADNEQFF
TRBV7-2	.	14	TRBJ2-7	.	TGTGCCAGCAGCTTAGAACAGCTAACCTACGAGCAGTACTTC	CASSLEQLTYEQYF
TRBV6-1	.	15	TRBJ1-2	.	TGTGCCAGCAGTGAAGCGGGGGGGAGGCAGGGTGGCTACACCTTC	CASSEAGGRQGGYTF
TRBV13	.	16	TRBJ2-7	TRBD2	TGTGCCAGCAGCTTCATCTTGGGACTAGCGGGCTACGAGCAGTACTTC	CASSFILGLAGYEQYF
TRBV4-1	.	15	TRBJ1-5	.	TGCGCCAGCAGCCAAGTACCGGGTAGCAATCAGCCCCAGCATTTT	CASSQVPGSNQPQHF